This T cell receptor beta chain was identified in a study of low-dose radiotherapy and immunotherapy resistance in tumors. Study-wide background: Patients received cyclophosphamide 200 mg/m2 intravenously every two weeks, the day before radiation-immunotherapy.

First-strand cDNA used TRAV- and TRBV-specific primers, covering alpha and beta chains. TCR amplification used approximately 19 PCR cycles, a constant-region primer and a V-primer adapter. TCRdb re-derived calls from the reads in MiXCR, one entry per CDR3 protein. The repertoire includes 65,000 to 85,000 distinct CDR3 sequences, around 17% of them detected once, and 1.3% to 1.5% sits in the top ten. A word on this clonotype: A far bigger clonotype differs at one base, so this is likely a read error.

Time point given: after trial treatment. Treatment of the sample: LDRT plus nivolumab, ipilimumab, low-dose cyclophosphamide and aspirin (RACIN trial). The study gave donors nivolumab, ipilimumab, aspirin, low-dose cyclophosphamide and low-dose radiotherapy. Sequencing used PBMCs, obtained after low-dose radiotherapy plus immunotherapy. The origin of this receptor is a male donor with prostate cancer.

The CDR3 bases are TGTGCCAGCAGTGATGCAGGGACAGGGAACTATGAGCAGTACTTC. Residues: CASSDAGTGNYEQYF. The chain recombines TRBV25-1 with TRBJ2-7; 9 bases agree with TRBD1. Germline CDR1 and CDR2: MGHDK and SYGVNS. V shed 3 bases and J 7 bases; nucleotides not matched to a gene: 10. This CDR3 region has 15 residues.